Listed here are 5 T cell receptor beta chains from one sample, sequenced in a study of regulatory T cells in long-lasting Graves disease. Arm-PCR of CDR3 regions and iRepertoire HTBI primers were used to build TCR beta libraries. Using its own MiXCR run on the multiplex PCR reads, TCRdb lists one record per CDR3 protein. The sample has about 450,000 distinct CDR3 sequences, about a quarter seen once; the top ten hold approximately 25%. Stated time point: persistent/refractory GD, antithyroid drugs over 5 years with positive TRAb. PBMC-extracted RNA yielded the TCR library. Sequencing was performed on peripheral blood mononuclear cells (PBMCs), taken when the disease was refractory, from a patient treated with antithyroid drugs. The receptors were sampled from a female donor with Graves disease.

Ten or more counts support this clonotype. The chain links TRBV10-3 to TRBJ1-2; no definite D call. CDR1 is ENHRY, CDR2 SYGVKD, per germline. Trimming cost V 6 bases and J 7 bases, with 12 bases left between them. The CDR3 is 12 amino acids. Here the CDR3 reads CAISREALGYTF. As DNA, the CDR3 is TGTGCCATCAGCAGAGAGGCCCTTGGCTACACCTTC.

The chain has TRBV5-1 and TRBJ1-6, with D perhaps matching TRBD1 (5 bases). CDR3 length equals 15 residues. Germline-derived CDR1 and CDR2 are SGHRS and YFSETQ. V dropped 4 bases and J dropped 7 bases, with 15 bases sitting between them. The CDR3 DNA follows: TGCGCCAGCAGCACCCGGGACGGAAGAAATTCACCCCTCCACTTT. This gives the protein CASSTRDGRNSPLHF.

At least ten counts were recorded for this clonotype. Here the CDR3 DNA reads TGTGCCAGCTGGACAGGGGGCTACGAGCAGTACTTC. Its translation: CASWTGGYEQYF. The V and J genes are TRBV28 and TRBJ2-7; 10 bases map to TRBD1. The CDR3 has 12 amino acids. The trim removed 8 bases at V and 3 bases at J, leaving 1 base unmatched. Germline CDR1 reads MDHEN; CDR2 reads SYDVKM. Variable domain in full (rest from reference TRBV28 and TRBJ2-7): DVKVTQSSRYLVKRTGEKVFLECVQDMDHENMFWYRQDPGLGLRLIYFSYDVKMKEKGDIPEGYSVSREKKERFSLILESASTNQTSMYLCASWTGGYEQYFGPGTRLTVT.

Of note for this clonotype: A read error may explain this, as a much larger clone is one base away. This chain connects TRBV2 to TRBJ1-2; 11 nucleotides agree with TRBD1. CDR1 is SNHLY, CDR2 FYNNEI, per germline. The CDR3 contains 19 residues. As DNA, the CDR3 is TGTGCCAGCAAGCCTCGTGCTTCAGGACAGGGGGCATTAAGCTATGGCTTCACCTTC. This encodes CASKPRASGQGALSYGFTF.

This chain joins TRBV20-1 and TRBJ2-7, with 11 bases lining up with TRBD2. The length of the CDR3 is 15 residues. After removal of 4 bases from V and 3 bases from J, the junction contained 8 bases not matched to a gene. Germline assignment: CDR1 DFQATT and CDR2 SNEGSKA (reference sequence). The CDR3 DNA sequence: TGCAGTGCTATACACCCGGGACTAGCGGTCTACGAGCAGTACTTC. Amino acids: CSAIHPGLAVYEQYF.